This T cell receptor beta chain was documented in a study of persistence of HIV-infected CD4 T cells (dated by TCRdb to the early 2020s). Notes on the research overall: The median time the participants had spent on suppressive ART was over 7 years. Peripheral blood samples of up to roughly 200 mL were collected at multiple time points, except for a couple of participants, who underwent leukapheresis at a single time point. Anti-CD3/anti-CD28 stimulation activated a higher proportion of cells, with a lower memory fraction, than antigen stimulation. The study isolated CMV- and HIV-1 Gag-responding CD4+ T cells from ART-treated individuals to examine antigen-driven clonal expansion of HIV-1-infected cells. TCRbeta sequencing assessed the clonality of all cells in each sorted population, while proviral sequencing assessed the clonality of infected cells. For the TCR cluster analysis across participants, under 10 participants were included for CMV and more than 5 participants for Gag.

The sample's treatment or condition label, decoded: suppressive antiretroviral therapy. As a nonspecific positive control representing the CD4+ T cell repertoire, the cells were stimulated with anti-CD3/anti-CD28 magnetic beads. Sorting of responding CD4+ T cells was based on upregulation of both CD40 ligand and CD69. HIV-1-infected adults in whom suppressive ART had been started during chronic infection were enrolled as participants. For at least 4 years, participants had undetectable plasma HIV-1 RNA, below 50 copies/mL. To be included, participants needed a CD4+ T cell count above 400 cells/uL and a positive CMV serology. Before stimulation, PBMCs were isolated using density centrifugation and then depleted of CD8+ T cells. For 18 hours, CD8-depleted PBMCs were stimulated with anti-CD28/CD49d costimulation, a CD40-blocking antibody, and enfuvirtide, which was added to prevent new infections. Sorting was done on either a Beckman Coulter MoFlo Legacy or an XDP sorter, and propidium iodide was used to exclude dead cells. For samples with more than one million cells, genomic DNA was extracted with the QIAamp DNA Mini Kit, and for all other samples the Quick-DNA Microprep Kit was used.

CDR1 and CDR2 are read off the germline V gene as MNHNS and SASEGT. Trimming costs V 3 bases and J 3 bases, and their ends lie 11 bases apart. Spanning cysteine to phenylalanine, the CDR3 consists of 14 amino acids. Of all the DNA, just the CDR3 is kept, 42 bases in frame from base 1. Results and caveats for the whole study, not just this receptor: Antigen-responding cells were enriched for degenerate expanded CDR3beta sequences, which suggests convergent selection of CD4+ responses to CMV and Gag. Few individuals were included in the study, and only a limited range of antigens was tested. A correlation was observed between TCR oligoclonality and proviral oligoclonality within the same sorted populations. Significantly lower TCRbeta richness was observed in CMV- and Gag-responding cells than in anti-CD3/anti-CD28-responding cells, and higher oligoclonality was observed in CMV-responding cells than in CD3/CD28-stimulated and Gag-responding cells. Restriction of bulk TCR analyses to the rare CMV-responding cells that actually carried HIV-1 proviruses was not possible.

The immunoSEQ hsTCRB assay version 4 in survey mode was used to sequence TCRbeta repertoires from genomic DNA. Genomic DNA was diluted to roughly 9.2 ng/uL, using up to roughly 1 ug per sample for TCRbeta sequencing. As for the original processing: TCRbeta data were analyzed in ImmunoSeq Analyzer 3.0, with diversity computed on productive nucleotide rearrangements. Using the Immunarch R package, lower-bound TCR diversity was estimated with the improved Chao index and clonality was estimated with the Gini coefficient. Different nucleotide rearrangements encoding the same CDR3beta amino acid sequence were treated as distinct clonotypes. Differential abundance analysis identified TCRbeta sequences significantly enriched in antigen-responding cells relative to anti-CD3/anti-CD28-activated cells. GLIPH2 grouped TCRs by predicted peptide-MHC specificity, both within each participant and across combined participant data sets. Sourced from immuneACCESS, this table was stored by TCRdb with only in-frame sequences that have V and J called. A share of the clones is absent; for the studies checked, an unresolved V gene accounts for under half, and the remainder has no known explanation. The D gene and trimming were derived from the DNA, and the V and J assignments and clone size from that table. This sample has 35,000 to 45,000 clones in its table, and roughly 90% of those were observed once. In total, the top ten clones hold approximately 0.5% of the sample.

About this clone: Its antigen is unknown. No much larger clonotype is one base removed from it; base qualities were not supplied.

The sequence was collected from an adult woman with HIV who was CMV-seropositive. The sequence links TRBV6-1 to TRBJ1-2; there is no confident call for the D gene. The sequenced sample was CD4+ T cells sorted from PBMCs after roughly 18-hour stimulation, obtained from a patient who received antiretroviral therapy. The sample's cell subset or site label is to be understood as: CD40L+CD69+ CD4 T cells responding to anti-CD3/anti-CD28 beads, representing the overall repertoire. The DNA sequence is TGTGCCAGCAGTGAGTCCCGGCCCTACTATGGCTACACCTTC. Its protein reads: CASSESRPYYGYTF.